The 32 T cell receptor beta chains presented below share a single source sample, sequenced in a study of spatial heterogeneity in lung cancer (dated by TCRdb to about 2019). Read against the paper, the sample's time point label means: sample taken at primary tumor resection. Without any cell sorting, TCR sequencing was performed on whole RNA extracted either from tumor and nontumor lung tissue or from cryopreserved PBMC samples. The library was generated by 5' RACE. The instrument given in TCRdb is NextSeq 500. TCRdb trimmed public reads at Q25 via fastp, called clones via MiXCR and kept in-frame beta chains. Under each unique CDR3 protein, matching rows form one entry showing the most common genes and DNA. The sample table shows about 92,000 distinct CDR3 sequences, and roughly 12% are seen once. The ten largest make up more than 40% of the sample. This specimen consisted of PBMCs, obtained at surgery. These receptors all stem from a male donor with early-stage non-small cell lung cancer.

This clonotype showed up just a few times. The J gene is TRBJ2-7, the V gene TRBV24-1; the D gene could be TRBD1 or TRBD2 (5 bases each). V lost 3 bases, J lost 0 bases, and 8 bases lay in between. The CDR3 totals 14 residues. Germline CDR1 is KGHDR and CDR2 is SFDVKD. The CDR3 sequence: CATSDRGLSYEQYF. DNA of the CDR3: TGTGCCACCAGTGATCGGGGCCTCTCCTACGAGCAGTACTTC.

A few counts support this clonotype. This chain links TRBV9 with TRBJ2-1; D uncertain. The CDR3 spans 13 residues. Germline V gives CDR1 SGDLS, CDR2 YYNGEE. V lost 3 bases and J lost 5, with 9 bases in between. The CDR3 DNA follows: TGTGCCAGCAGCGACGGCCCTCACAATGAGCAGTTCTTC. Its protein product is CASSDGPHNEQFF.

At least ten counts were recorded for this clonotype. The chain has TRBV7-9 and TRBJ2-1, with D possibly TRBD2 on 5 matching bases. V lost 5 bases and J 7 bases, leaving 21 bases between the germline ends. CDR3 length: 16 amino acids. Germline assignment: CDR1 SEHNR and CDR2 FQNEAQ (reference sequence). The CDR3 is CASSQMGRLAINEQFF. CDR3 DNA sequence: TGTGCCAGCAGCCAAATGGGTAGGCTAGCCATAAATGAGCAGTTCTTC.

This clonotype was picked up a small number of times. The rearrangement links TRBV15 to TRBJ1-2; no firm D call. CDR1 and CDR2 (germline): LNHNV, YYDKDF (reference sequence). The length of the CDR3 is 15 residues. Trimming shortened V by 0 bases and J by 4 bases, and 12 bases separated the two germline ends. CDR3 sequence reads: CATSRDSNGLYGYTF. The DNA for the CDR3 is TGTGCCACCAGCAGAGATTCCAACGGCCTCTATGGCTACACCTTC.

This clonotype was counted a few times. This chain links TRBV29-1 with TRBJ1-5; maybe TRBD1 (5 bases). With 3 bases removed from V and 2 bases from J, the gap between germline ends came to 8 bases. There are 13 residues in the CDR3. Germline V gene lookup returns CDR1 SQVTM and CDR2 ANQGSEA. The CDR3 region is CSVEQGRNQPQHF. The CDR3 nucleotides read TGCAGCGTTGAGCAGGGACGCAATCAGCCCCAGCATTTT. Variable domain in full (rest from reference TRBV29-1 and TRBJ1-5): SAVISQKPSRDICQRGTSLTIQCQVDSQVTMMFWYRQQPGQSLTLIATANQGSEATYESGFVIDKFPISRPNLTFSTLTVSNMSPEDSSIYLCSVEQGRNQPQHFGDGTRLSIL.

This clonotype was observed a handful of times. The gene calls are TRBV5-1 and TRBJ2-5, with 8 bases that match TRBD1. The CDR3 consists of 13 residues. V lost 3 bases and J lost 7; bases outside the gene matches: 5. Germline V CDR1 and CDR2: SGHRS, YFSETQ. In DNA form, the CDR3 reads TGCGCCAGCAGCTCAGACAGGGGTTCGACCCAGTACTTC. Translating it yields CASSSDRGSTQYF.

This clonotype was found many times. V and J are TRBV23-1 and TRBJ2-5; a weak D match, TRBD1 (5 bases). TRBV23-1 is treated as an ORF (open reading frame) with a function not yet certain. V lost 0 bases, J lost 1 base, and 9 bases lay in between. There are 15 residues in the CDR3. CDR3 DNA sequence: TGCGCCAGCAGTCAATCGGACACTGGCCAAGAGACCCAGTACTTC. The encoded protein is CASSQSDTGQETQYF.

This chain connects TRBV7-6 to TRBJ1-5; 10 nucleotides line up with TRBD1. The V gene end was trimmed by 5 bases and the J gene end by 4 bases; junction bases not matched to a gene: 5. Germline CDR1 reads SGHVS; CDR2 reads FNYEAQ. This CDR3 comprises 15 residues. The CDR3 sequence is CASSRRTGGNQPQHF. Written as DNA, the CDR3 is TGTGCCAGCAGCCGGAGGACAGGGGGGAATCAGCCCCAGCATTTT.

This clonotype was seen only a few times. J is TRBJ1-2 and V is TRBV29-1; D is perhaps TRBD1 (6 bases). Between the trimmed V and J ends, which lost 7 bases and 2 bases, there was a span of 11 bases. CDR3 length: 12 residues. The V gene's germline CDR1 is SQVTM and CDR2 ANQGSEA. The CDR3 sequence is CSGGDMNYGYTF. The CDR3 DNA is TGCAGCGGGGGGGACATGAACTATGGCTACACCTTC.

The chain uses TRBV6-5 and TRBJ1-5; D might be TRBD1 (6 bases). Trimming stripped 5 bases from V and 4 bases from J, with 15 bases between. Germline V gene lookup returns CDR1 MNHEY and CDR2 SVGAGI. The CDR3 sequence is 15 residues long. CDR3 residues: CASSAGTSSNQPQHF. DNA for the CDR3: TGTGCCAGCAGTGCGGGGACATCAAGTAATCAGCCCCAGCATTTT.

The chain carries TRBV5-1 and TRBJ2-7; D ambiguous. This CDR3 comprises 15 residues. In germline, CDR1 is SGHRS, CDR2 YFSETQ. Trimming stripped 2 bases from V and 4 bases from J, with 16 bases between. This chain's CDR3 is CASSLDGSRQYEQYF. As DNA, the CDR3 is TGCGCCAGCAGCTTAGACGGCTCGAGACAATACGAGCAGTACTTC.

Many counts were recorded for this clonotype. The chain carries TRBV14 and TRBJ1-4; 8 bases map to TRBD1. Trimming took 1 base from V and 8 from J; bases not matched to a gene: 12. Germline values: CDR1 SGHDN, CDR2 FVKESK. This CDR3 comprises 17 residues. As DNA, the CDR3 is TGTGCCAGCAGCCAAGGGGACAGGCGATGGGAGAGGGAAAAACTGTTTTTT. Residues: CASSQGDRRWEREKLFF.

About this clonotype itself: Relative to the germline gene, one junction end is altered; a read error may explain this. The chain recombines TRBV5-1 with TRBJ2-2; D uncertain. This CDR3 has 15 residues. Germline assignment: CDR1 SGHRS and CDR2 YFSETQ. The CDR3 reads CASTVQLANTWELFF. DNA for the CDR3: TGCGCCAGCACCGTACAGCTCGCGAACACCTGGGAGCTGTTTTTT.

The chain links TRBV29-1 to TRBJ2-3, with D tentatively TRBD2 (7 bases). V lost 5 bases and J lost 3, with 12 bases in between. The CDR3 sequence is 13 residues long. The germline V gene has CDR1 SQVTM and CDR2 ANQGSEA. In DNA, the CDR3 is TGCAGCGTTAGGGGGAGGGCGACAGATACGCAGTATTTT. Its protein is CSVRGRATDTQYF.

This clonotype appeared many times. The gene calls are TRBV5-1 and TRBJ2-6; D may match TRBD1 or TRBD2 (6 bases each). Germline CDR1 reads SGHRS; CDR2 reads YFSETQ. V was cut by 0 bases and J by 2 bases, with 12 bases left in between. The CDR3 length is 17 residues. The CDR3 loop reads CASSLAGGSPGANVLTF. The CDR3, as DNA: TGCGCCAGCAGCTTGGCCGGGGGCAGCCCTGGGGCCAACGTCCTGACTTTC.

This chain connects TRBV28 to TRBJ2-3; D call uncertain. The CDR3 spans 11 residues. Germline lookup yields CDR1 MDHEN and CDR2 SYDVKM. V lost 5 bases to trimming and J lost 14 bases, with 14 bases between them. This CDR3 reads CASSPTTSVYF. The DNA for the CDR3 is TGTGCCAGCAGTCCCACGACCTCCGTGTATTTT.

This chain links TRBV7-9 with TRBJ1-2; the D is unclear. Germline CDR1 is SEHNR and CDR2 is FQNEAQ (reference sequence). This CDR3 spans 12 amino acids. Trimming took 2 bases from V and 4 from J, leaving 5 bases between them. This chain's CDR3 is CASSLNFYGYTF. CDR3 nucleotide sequence: TGTGCCAGCAGCTTAAACTTCTATGGCTACACCTTC. The full variable domain, with the rest looked up from reference TRBV7-9 and TRBJ1-2, is DTGVSQNPRHKITKRGQNVTFRCDPISEHNRLYWYRQTLGQGPEFLTYFQNEAQLEKSRLLSDRFSAERPKGSFSTLEIQRTEQGDSAMYLCASSLNFYGYTFGSGTRLTVV.

V usage is TRBV29-1 and J usage is TRBJ1-4; no firm D call. The CDR3 loop spans 16 amino acids. From germline, CDR1 is SQVTM and CDR2 ANQGSEA. V lost 5 bases to trimming and J lost 0 bases, with 16 bases between them. CDR3 DNA sequence: TGCAGCGTTAAAGTTATGGGGATCGCAACTAATGAAAAACTGTTTTTT. Translating it yields CSVKVMGIATNEKLFF.

This clonotype appeared a few times. The J gene is TRBJ2-3, the V gene TRBV5-1; 8 bases are shared with TRBD1. Germline V gene sequence: CDR1 SGHRS, CDR2 YFSETQ. This CDR3 has 14 amino acids. The trim removed 4 bases at V and 3 bases at J, leaving 4 bases unmatched. CDR3 loop: CASSPGQGTDTQYF. CDR3 DNA sequence: TGCGCCAGCAGCCCCGGACAGGGAACAGATACGCAGTATTTT.

This chain links TRBV13 with TRBJ1-1; D is ambiguous. The V gene lost 1 base and the J gene lost 1 base, with 7 bases spanning the gap. Germline CDR1 is PRHDT and CDR2 is FYEKMQ (reference sequence). The CDR3 loop spans 14 amino acids. In DNA, the CDR3 is TGTGCCAGCAGCTTAGAGGGAACGAACACTGAAGCTTTCTTT. This sequence encodes CASSLEGTNTEAFF.

This clonotype has a count of ten or more. The chain links TRBV28 to TRBJ2-7; 7 bases are shared with TRBD1. Losses at the gene ends were 5 bases for V and 2 bases for J; bases not matched to a gene: 9. Per the germline V gene, CDR1 is MDHEN and CDR2 is SYDVKM. This CDR3 is 15 amino acids long. CDR3 residues: CASSATGAFPYEQYF. CDR3 coding DNA: TGTGCCAGCAGTGCCACAGGGGCGTTTCCCTACGAGCAGTACTTC.

This clonotype was seen only a few times. The chain employs TRBV6-6 and TRBJ2-1; unclear D gene. This CDR3 region has 14 residues. Germline CDR1 is MNHNY and CDR2 is SVGAGI (reference sequence). Trimming took off 0 bases at V and 3 bases at J, with 6 bases between the two ends. CDR3 nucleotides: TGTGCCAGCAGTTACTCGAGAAACTACAATGAGCAGTTCTTC. This sequence encodes CASSYSRNYNEQFF.

CDR3 DNA: TGCAGTGCTAGAGCAGCCCAGGCATTAACCGGGGAGCTGTTTTTT. Protein sequence: CSARAAQALTGELFF. The J gene is TRBJ2-2, the V gene TRBV20-1; no definite D call. Germline CDR1 and CDR2: DFQATT and SNEGSKA (reference sequence). This CDR3 is 15 amino acids long. Trimming shortened V by 1 base and J by 5 bases, and 14 bases separated the two germline ends.

This clonotype was counted between two and nine times. V usage is TRBV12-3 or TRBV12-4 and J usage is TRBJ1-1; 8 bases are a match to TRBD1. V lost 4 bases to trimming and J lost 5 bases; unmatched junction nucleotides: 15. The CDR3 covers 17 residues. The CDR3 reads CASSSPYTTGGYTEAFF. The DNA for the CDR3 is TGTGCCAGCAGTTCCCCCTATACTACAGGGGGATATACTGAAGCTTTCTTT.

The genes are TRBV12-3 or TRBV12-4 and TRBJ2-7, with a tentative D call TRBD2 (6 bases). This CDR3 has 17 residues. Deletions cut 2 bases from V and 0 bases from J, with 17 bases between. CDR3 in DNA: TGTGCCAGCAGTTTATACGGGAGTCAGGGCAGCTCCTACGAGCAGTACTTC. Its translation: CASSLYGSQGSSYEQYF.

V gene TRBV7-2 combines with J gene TRBJ1-1; D uncertain. From germline, CDR1 is SGHTA and CDR2 FQGNSA. The CDR3 loop spans 13 amino acids. V lost 5 bases to trimming and J lost 8 bases, with 15 bases between them. The CDR3 DNA follows: TGTGCCAGCAGCCCAACTAGGTTAACAGAAGCTTTCTTT. Translating it yields CASSPTRLTEAFF.

This clonotype was observed at least ten times. V usage is TRBV28 and J usage is TRBJ1-4, with D hard to call. The CDR3 is made up of 16 amino acids. V lost 6 bases, J lost 0 bases, and 14 bases lay in between. Germline V lookup: CDR1 MDHEN, CDR2 SYDVKM. CDR3 DNA sequence: TGTGCCAGCAGCCCGATCGGGAGCTCAACTAATGAAAAACTGTTTTTT. Translation: CASSPIGSSTNEKLFF.

This clonotype occurred a few times. CDR3 region: CASSITAGPQHF. CDR3 bases: TGTGCCAGTAGTATAACGGCAGGTCCCCAGCATTTT. The chain joins TRBV19 to TRBJ1-5; D unclear. Trimming cost V 2 bases and J 10 bases, with 9 bases left between them. The CDR3 has 12 amino acids. From germline, CDR1 is LNHDA and CDR2 SQIVND (reference sequence).

This clonotype has ten or more counts. The V gene is TRBV6-5, the J gene TRBJ2-1; D assignment may be TRBD1 or TRBD2 (5 bases each). V was cut by 1 base and J by 6 bases, with 13 bases left in between. This CDR3 has 15 amino acids. Germline V lookup: CDR1 MNHEY, CDR2 SVGAGI. The CDR3 DNA sequence: TGTGCCAGCAGTTACTATCCGGGAAGGGGCAATGAGCAGTTCTTC. This gives the protein CASSYYPGRGNEQFF.

This clonotype came up a few times. The chain combines TRBV7-3 with TRBJ1-5; D gene ambiguous. Trimming left V 5 bases short and J 2 bases short, with 13 bases between. The V gene's germline CDR1 is SGHTA and CDR2 FQGTGA. This CDR3 is built from 15 residues. The CDR3 nucleotides are TGTGCCAGCAGCCTATTTGCAAAGGGCAATCAGCCCCAGCATTTT. Its protein product is CASSLFAKGNQPQHF. Full variable domain (outside the CDR3, taken from reference TRBV7-3 and TRBJ1-5): GAGVSQTPSNKVTEKGKYVELRCDPISGHTALYWYRQSLGQGPEFLIYFQGTGAADDSGLPNDRFFAVRPEGSVSTLKIQRTERGDSAVYLCASSLFAKGNQPQHFGDGTRLSIL.

This clonotype was seen a handful of times. V usage is TRBV29-1 and J usage is TRBJ2-7; 13 nucleotides agree with TRBD2. Germline V lookup: CDR1 SQVTM, CDR2 ANQGSEA. Unmatched junction bases numbered 9, after V lost 4 bases and J lost 0 bases. CDR3 size: 17 residues. As DNA, the CDR3 is TGCAGCGTTGTAGGGACTAGCGGGATTTTCCTCTCCTACGAGCAGTACTTC. Residues: CSVVGTSGIFLSYEQYF.

The chain uses TRBV7-6 and TRBJ2-7, with D perhaps assigned TRBD1 or TRBD2 (5 bases each). V lost 2 bases and J 5 bases, leaving 16 bases between the germline ends. This CDR3 spans 15 amino acids. From germline, CDR1 is SGHVS and CDR2 FNYEAQ. The CDR3 protein is CASSLSREFSDEQYF. CDR3 DNA sequence: TGTGCCAGCAGCTTATCCAGGGAATTTAGCGACGAGCAGTACTTC.